This T cell receptor (beta chain) was retrieved from a study of blood T cell repertoires in COVID-19. Study context: Acute and convalescent COVID-19 samples came from the United States, Italy and Spain.

Assay used: immunoSEQ multiplex PCR; TCRdb lists only in-frame clones, some missing. The sample yields roughly 84,000 clones, about 79% seen once. J lost 3 bases, V lost 6 bases, and 5 bases had no gene match. Germline assignment: CDR1 SQVTM and CDR2 ANQGSEA. The CDR3 consists of 14 residues. Material: peripheral blood. V and J are TRBV29-1 and TRBJ2-7; 13 bases are shared with TRBD2. This clonotype originated in a woman aged 45-65 years with acute or convalescent COVID-19. For the CDR3, the DNA is TGCAGCGTAGGACTAGCGGGGGCTCTCTACGAGCAGTACTTC. Protein sequence: CSVGLAGALYEQYF.